These 31 T cell receptor beta chains were all obtained from the same sample, sequenced in a study of human T cells and chemical hapten exposure. Stated time point: patch test 3, about 24 weeks after DPC sensitization. This sample's treatment: therapeutic diphenylcyclopropenone sensitization with weekly scalp DPC. Via MiXCR, TCRdb re-called the RACE reads, giving one row per CDR3 protein. Of roughly 90,000 distinct CDR3 sequences listed, about a tenth are singletons. Sequences were derived from whole blood, sampled in connection with sensitization to the hapten diphenylcyclopropenone (DPC). Every receptor here comes from a woman aged 25 to 45 with alopecia areata. Some clones in this sample may be carry-over from other donors' samples.

This clonotype has only a few counts. J is TRBJ2-3 and V is TRBV20-1, with 8 positions matching TRBD2. After removal of 0 bases from V and 0 bases from J, the junction contained 8 bases not matched to a gene. Germline-derived CDR1 and CDR2 are DFQATT and SNEGSKA (reference sequence). This CDR3 has 17 amino acids. The CDR3 protein is CSARDPVRGASTDTQYF. CDR3 in DNA: TGCAGTGCTAGAGATCCCGTGCGGGGGGCTAGCACAGATACGCAGTATTTT.

This clonotype occurred many times. V usage is TRBV7-3 and J usage is TRBJ2-1, with D perhaps matching TRBD2 (5 bases). Deletions cut 5 bases from V and 9 bases from J, with 14 bases between. The CDR3 loop spans 13 amino acids. Germline assignment: CDR1 SGHTA and CDR2 FQGTGA. The CDR3 DNA reads TGTGCCAGCAGCGCCCCCTGGGCGGGTGAGCAGTTCTTC. This translates into CASSAPWAGEQFF.

This clonotype was found many times. This rearrangement joins TRBV21-1 to TRBJ2-2; whether TRBD2, the table's D call, matches the DNA was not checked. TRBV21-1 is labeled a pseudogene. The CDR3 contains 16 residues. The CDR3 region is CASSKVRAPNTGELFF. The DNA of the CDR3 is TGTGCCAGCAGCAAAGTTAGGGCCCCGAACACCGGGGAGCTGTTTTTT.

This clonotype has only a few counts. The chain employs TRBV12-3 or TRBV12-4 and TRBJ1-2; D possibly corresponds to TRBD1 (5 bases). The CDR3 is 17 amino acids. The ends were cut back, 6 bases at V and 2 bases at J, with 22 bases in the middle. Here the CDR3 DNA reads TGTGCCAGCAGCGTAGTCCGGGACGGTCGATCAAACTATGGCTACACCTTC. Amino acid sequence: CASSVVRDGRSNYGYTF.

This clonotype was seen repeatedly, ten times or more. The chain has TRBV15 and TRBJ2-3; perhaps TRBD1 as D (5 bases). V lost 1 base to trimming and J lost 2 bases, with 7 bases between them. The CDR3 loop spans 14 amino acids. The germline gives CDR1 LNHNV, CDR2 YYDKDF (reference sequence). Here the CDR3 DNA reads TGTGCCACCAGCAGAGGACAGACCACAGATACGCAGTATTTT. It codes for CATSRGQTTDTQYF. Together with reference TRBV15 and TRBJ2-3, the CDR3 gives the full variable domain: DAMVIQNPRYQVTQFGKPVTLSCSQTLNHNVMYWYQQKSSQAPKLLFHYYDKDFNNEADTPDNFQSRRPNTSFCFLDIRSPGLGDTAMYLCATSRGQTTDTQYFGPGTRLTVL.

Many counts were recorded for this clonotype. The chain couples TRBV28 to TRBJ2-7; a possible D gene is TRBD1 (5 bases). V lost 3 bases to trimming and J lost 7 bases, with 13 bases between them. The CDR3 is 13 residues long. The germline V gene has CDR1 MDHEN and CDR2 SYDVKM. CDR3: CASSFRDFGEQYF. The DNA of the CDR3 is TGTGCCAGCAGTTTCAGGGATTTCGGGGAGCAGTACTTC.

This clonotype was detected ten times or more. V and J are TRBV27 and TRBJ2-6; 15 bases line up with TRBD2. CDR3 length: 18 residues. Trimming took 6 bases from V and 0 from J; bases not matched to a gene: 3. CDR1 is MNHEY, CDR2 SMNVEV, per germline (reference sequence). The CDR3 protein is CASRLGLAGGSGANVLTF. In DNA form, the CDR3 reads TGTGCCAGCAGACTGGGACTAGCGGGAGGCTCTGGGGCCAACGTCCTGACTTTC.

This clonotype was seen many times. The V gene is TRBV20-1, the J gene TRBJ2-7; 9 bases are shared with TRBD2. The CDR3 contains 14 residues. V dropped 3 bases and J dropped 3; count of bases not matched to a gene: 6. CDR1 DFQATT and CDR2 SNEGSKA come from the germline V gene (reference sequence). CDR3 nucleotide sequence: TGCAGTGCTAGCCCCGGGACTAGCAGCTACGAGCAGTACTTC. This sequence encodes CSASPGTSSYEQYF.

The V and J genes are TRBV7-9 and TRBJ2-3, with 10 bases aligning to TRBD2. CDR3 length: 13 amino acids. Germline loops: CDR1 SEHNR, CDR2 FQNEAQ (reference sequence). The CDR3: CGLLAGNTDTQYF. The CDR3 nucleotides read TGTGGATTACTAGCGGGAAACACAGATACGCAGTATTTT.

This clonotype was detected ten times or more. This sequence joins TRBV5-4 and TRBJ1-1, with D possibly matching TRBD1 (5 bases). V lost 0 bases to trimming and J lost 3 bases, with 12 bases between them. Germline V gives CDR1 SGHNT, CDR2 YYREEE (reference sequence). The CDR3 sequence is 15 residues long. CDR3 nucleotides: TGTGCCAGCAGCTTGGTGGACACAGGCCACACTGAAGCTTTCTTT. Amino acid sequence: CASSLVDTGHTEAFF.

This chain links TRBV28 with TRBJ2-1, with 10 bases lining up with TRBD1. This CDR3 spans 15 amino acids. V was clipped by 6 bases and J by 8 bases; unmatched bases: 10. Looked up from germline, CDR1 is MDHEN and CDR2 is SYDVKM. For the CDR3, the DNA is TGTGCCAGCAGCCTAGCCGGGACAGGGGAGTATGAGCAGTTCTTC. This codes for CASSLAGTGEYEQFF.

This clonotype was seen at least ten times. The rearrangement links TRBV29-1 to TRBJ1-2; D is unclear. The CDR3 extends over 10 amino acids. Trimming took 3 bases from V and 8 from J, leaving 7 bases between them. Per the germline V gene, CDR1 is SQVTM and CDR2 is ANQGSEA. CDR3 DNA: TGCAGCGTTGAGGGAAGCGGCTACACCTTC. Translating gives CSVEGSGYTF. Looking up the rest from reference TRBV29-1 and TRBJ1-2 gives the full variable domain: SAVISQKPSRDICQRGTSLTIQCQVDSQVTMMFWYRQQPGQSLTLIATANQGSEATYESGFVIDKFPISRPNLTFSTLTVSNMSPEDSSIYLCSVEGSGYTFGSGTRLTVV.

This clonotype has at least ten counts. J is TRBJ2-1 and V is TRBV3-1, with 10 bases aligning to TRBD2. The V gene end was trimmed by 4 bases and the J gene end by 8 bases; junction bases not matched to a gene: 17. The length of the CDR3 is 18 residues. From germline, CDR1 is LGHDT and CDR2 YNNKEL (reference sequence). DNA of the CDR3: TGTGCCAGCAGCCCTACCACCGGGACTAGCGAGAGGTCGGATGAGCAGTTCTTC. Translating it yields CASSPTTGTSERSDEQFF.

This clonotype was seen repeatedly, ten times or more. This chain joins TRBV7-8 and TRBJ2-7; 10 bases align to TRBD2. Germline CDR1 reads SGHVS; CDR2 reads FQNEAQ. Losses at the gene ends were 4 bases for V and 3 bases for J; bases not matched to a gene: 3. The length of the CDR3 is 14 residues. CDR3 residues: CASSSLAGDYEQYF. As DNA, the CDR3 is TGTGCCAGCAGCTCGCTAGCGGGAGACTACGAGCAGTACTTC.

This clonotype was seen many times. J is TRBJ2-1 and V is TRBV18; 10 nucleotides agree with TRBD2. The junction had 6 bases not matched to a gene; V was cut back by 3 bases and J by 7 bases. The CDR3 spans 15 residues. Germline V gene lookup returns CDR1 KGHSH and CDR2 LQKENI. The CDR3 region is CASSPPSGRGNEQFF. The CDR3 DNA reads as TGTGCCAGCTCACCGCCGAGCGGGAGGGGGAATGAGCAGTTCTTC. Full variable domain (outside the CDR3, taken from reference TRBV18 and TRBJ2-1): NAGVMQNPRHLVRRRGQEARLRCSPMKGHSHVYWYRQLPEEGLKFMVYLQKENIIDESGMPKERFSAEFPKEGPSILRIQQVVRGDSAAYFCASSPPSGRGNEQFFGPGTRLTVL.

On this clonotype: Being one base from a much bigger clone, this may be a read error. This CDR3 fails to terminate in the conserved phenylalanine or tryptophan, so it likely reflects a read error. This sequence joins TRBV5-6 and TRBJ2-1; 9 positions match TRBD2. J lost 9 bases, V lost 0 bases, and 4 bases had no gene match. The CDR3 loop spans 14 amino acids. CDR1 and CDR2 from the germline V gene are SGHDT and YYEEEE. CDR3 in amino acids: CASSLVAGVGEQFL. In DNA form, the CDR3 reads TGTGCCAGCAGCTTGGTAGCGGGGGTTGGTGAGCAGTTCCTC.

This sequence joins TRBV6-6 and TRBJ1-6; tentatively, D is TRBD1 (5 bases). There are 16 residues in the CDR3. Germline CDR1 is MNHNY and CDR2 is SVGAGI (reference sequence). The V end lost 3 bases, the J end lost 0 bases, and 9 bases lay between the germline ends. In DNA form, the CDR3 reads TGTGCCAGCAGTTATGGGGGGAGCTCCTATAATTCACCCCTCCACTTT. As protein: CASSYGGSSYNSPLHF.

The chain couples TRBV29-1 to TRBJ2-5; D is perhaps TRBD1 (6 bases). Trimming shortened V by 4 bases and J by 3 bases, and 6 bases separated the two germline ends. CDR1 is SQVTM, CDR2 ANQGSEA, per germline. This CDR3 is built from 11 residues. The CDR3 nucleotides read TGCAGCGTTGCAGGGGAAGAGACCCAGTACTTC. Translating gives CSVAGEETQYF.

The rearrangement links TRBV11-3 to TRBJ1-1, with TRBD1 matching over 8 bases. This CDR3 contains 15 residues. CDR1 is SGHNT and CDR2 is YENEEA in the germline V gene. J was trimmed by 4 bases and V by 5 bases; bases with no gene match: 9. In DNA form, the CDR3 reads TGTGCCAGCAGCCCCGGACAGGGAGGGGTCACTGAAGCTTTCTTT. Its protein product is CASSPGQGGVTEAFF.

This clonotype was seen many times. The V call is TRBV29-1, the J call TRBJ2-7; 12 nucleotides agree with TRBD2. The CDR3 runs 14 residues. Germline loops: CDR1 SQVTM, CDR2 ANQGSEA. The trim removed 8 bases at V and 7 bases at J, leaving 12 bases unmatched. The CDR3 region has the DNA TGCAGCACAAGGACTAGCGGGATGGAGAAGGAGCAGTACTTC. It translates to CSTRTSGMEKEQYF.

The V gene is TRBV30, the J gene TRBJ2-1; TRBD2 might be the D (6 bases). V was trimmed by 8 bases and J by 8 bases, leaving 10 bases between them. This CDR3 is 10 amino acids long. Germline-derived CDR1 and CDR2 are GTSNPN and SVGIG (reference sequence). The CDR3 nucleotides read TGTGCCCAAGGGGAGGATGAGCAGTTCTTC. Translating it yields CAQGEDEQFF. Based on the CDR3 plus reference TRBV30 and TRBJ2-1, the full variable domain is SQTIHQWPATLVQPVGSPLSLECTVEGTSNPNLYWYRQAAGRGLQLLFYSVGIGQISSEVPQNLSASRPQDRQFILSSKKLLLSDSGFYLCAQGEDEQFFGPGTRLTVL.

This clonotype came up a few times. A read error may account for a junction end that differs from germline. Written as DNA, the CDR3 is TGTGCCAGCAGTTACTCGAACCCCGGGGAGCTGTTTTTT. Protein product: CASSYSNPGELFF. J is TRBJ2-2 and V is TRBV6-5; D unresolved. CDR1 and CDR2 from the germline V gene are MNHEY and SVGAGI. CDR3 size: 13 residues.

This clonotype appeared many times. The chain has TRBV4-1 and TRBJ2-7; D gene unclear. This CDR3 comprises 14 residues. Germline CDR1 reads MGHRA; CDR2 reads YSYEKL. Deletions cut 0 bases from V and 2 bases from J, with 8 bases between. Here the CDR3 DNA reads TGCGCCAGCAGCCAAGATCGGGTCACCTACGAGCAGTACTTC. Translation gives CASSQDRVTYEQYF.

The chain carries TRBV2 and TRBJ1-4; possible D gene TRBD1, 5 bases. The V gene's germline CDR1 is SNHLY and CDR2 FYNNEI. This CDR3 comprises 15 residues. Trimming cost V 6 bases and J 5 bases, with 16 bases left between them. The CDR3 DNA sequence: TGTGCCAGCAGGGAGATAGGGACGGAAAATGAAAAACTGTTTTTT. It codes for CASREIGTENEKLFF.

V usage is TRBV18 and J usage is TRBJ2-1; D uncertain. CDR3 length: 15 residues. CDR1 and CDR2 (germline): KGHSH, LQKENI. The ends were cut back, 3 bases at V and 9 bases at J, with 18 bases in the middle. CDR3 protein: CASSPQPLGGSEQFF. The CDR3 DNA reads as TGTGCCAGCTCACCGCAGCCCCTCGGCGGTAGTGAGCAGTTCTTC.

This clonotype has only a few counts. The chain links TRBV4-1 to TRBJ2-5; no clear D gene. V was pared by 4 bases and J by 2 bases, with 8 bases between. This CDR3 comprises 13 residues. Germline V gives CDR1 MGHRA, CDR2 YSYEKL. The CDR3 is CASSLSLQETQYF. The CDR3, as DNA: TGCGCCAGCAGCCTATCATTACAAGAGACCCAGTACTTC.

The chain carries TRBV29-1 and TRBJ2-3; D may be TRBD1 or TRBD2 (5 bases each). The CDR3 length is 11 residues. CDR1 and CDR2 (germline): SQVTM, ANQGSEA. Between the trimmed V and J ends, which lost 4 bases and 4 bases, there was a span of 6 bases. CDR3 coding DNA: TGCAGCGTTGGGGACCCAGATACGCAGTATTTT. Encoded protein: CSVGDPDTQYF.

The CDR3 region has the DNA TGTGCCAGCAGCTCCCCGCAAGGGGCGTCCGAGCAGTACGTC. The encoded protein is CASSSPQGASEQYV. This sequence joins TRBV28 and TRBJ2-7; D is possibly TRBD1 (5 bases). This CDR3 spans 14 amino acids. Looked up from germline, CDR1 is MDHEN and CDR2 is SYDVKM. Trimming left V 6 bases short and J 6 bases short, with 18 bases between.

This clonotype was recorded at least ten times. The chain employs TRBV4-1 and TRBJ1-6; 7 nucleotides align to TRBD1. V lost 5 bases, J lost 7 bases, and 8 bases stayed unmatched. The CDR3 contains 15 residues. Germline lookup yields CDR1 MGHRA and CDR2 YSYEKL. The CDR3 nucleotides are TGCGCCAGCAGCACACCGGGACAGTTCAATTCACCCCTCCACTTT. Amino acid sequence: CASSTPGQFNSPLHF.

The V gene is TRBV19, the J gene TRBJ2-3; 10 nucleotides line up with TRBD1. CDR1 is LNHDA, CDR2 SQIVND, per germline (reference sequence). The CDR3 has 14 residues. The J segment lost 8 bases and the V segment lost 6 bases, leaving 8 bases of the junction unmatched. The CDR3 region has the DNA TGTGCCAGTAGCAGTGGGACAGGGGTCTTTACGCAGTATTTT. This encodes CASSSGTGVFTQYF.

This clonotype has only a few counts. The rearrangement joins TRBV6-2 or TRBV6-3 to TRBJ2-1; D remains unclear. There are 14 residues in the CDR3. Germline V gene sequence: CDR1 MNHEY, CDR2 SVGEGT. V lost 10 bases and J lost 2, with 15 bases in between. CDR3 in amino acids: CATIRKGAYNEQFF. In nucleotides, the CDR3 is TGTGCCACCATTAGGAAGGGTGCCTACAATGAGCAGTTCTTC.